Listed here are 6 T cell receptor beta chains from one sample, sequenced in a study of T cell responses to AZD1222 COVID-19 vaccine. Profiled with immunoSEQ multiplex PCR; TCRdb holds only in-frame clones, not every one. The data show about 170,000 clones, roughly nine tenths seen once. Material: peripheral blood, obtained on day 0 of AZD1222 vaccination. The receptors were gathered from an adult in good health.

This clone was recorded only once. V is TRBV6-5 and J is TRBJ1-4, with D unresolved. There are 14 residues in the CDR3. The germline gives CDR1 MNHEY, CDR2 SVGAGI. Trimming pared 6 bases from V and 0 bases from J, leaving 8 bases between. DNA of the CDR3: TGTGCCAGCAGCCTGATAGCAACTAATGAAAAACTGTTTTTT. Encoded protein: CASSLIATNEKLFF.

This chain connects TRBV10-2 to TRBJ2-1; 7 bases line up with TRBD2. CDR3 length: 14 amino acids. Germline values: CDR1 WSHSY, CDR2 SAAADI. The V gene end was trimmed by 6 bases and the J gene end by 7 bases; junction bases not matched to a gene: 9. Here the CDR3 DNA reads TGCGCCAGCAGCAAAGCGGGACTACAGAATGAGCAGTTCTTC. Its translation is CASSKAGLQNEQFF.

V gene TRBV25-1 combines with J gene TRBJ1-4; weak D call: TRBD1 (5 bases). V lost 4 bases to trimming and J lost 10 bases, with 13 bases between them. The germline V gene has CDR1 MGHDK and CDR2 SYGVNS. This CDR3 comprises 13 residues. DNA of the CDR3: TGTGCCAGCAGTGCCTCCAGGGACTCAAAACTGTTTTTT. This gives the protein CASSASRDSKLFF.

This clone was detected only once. CDR3 protein: CASSFHPTGVSTDTQYF. The CDR3 DNA reads TGTGCCAGCAGTTTCCATCCGACAGGGGTCAGCACAGATACGCAGTATTTT. The chain employs TRBV6-2 or TRBV6-3 and TRBJ2-3, with 8 bases fitting TRBD1. The CDR3 has 17 amino acids. Trimming took 4 bases from V and 0 from J; bases not matched to a gene: 9. CDR1 is MNHEY, CDR2 SVGEGT, per germline.

The chain uses TRBV24-1 and TRBJ2-7; 9 bases line up with TRBD1. The CDR3 has 15 residues. Germline values: CDR1 KGHDR, CDR2 SFDVKD. V trimming: 6 bases; J trimming: 2 bases; junction bases outside the gene matches: 7. This chain's CDR3 is CATSLDRGGAYEQYF. The CDR3 nucleotides read TGTGCCACCAGTCTTGACAGGGGGGGCGCCTACGAGCAGTACTTC.

The V gene is TRBV12-3 or TRBV12-4, the J gene TRBJ2-1, with D tentatively TRBD1 (6 bases). This CDR3 spans 12 amino acids. Trimming took off 6 bases at V and 6 bases at J, with 9 bases between the two ends. CDR3 coding DNA: TGTGCCAGCAGCCGGGACATCAATGAGCAGTTCTTC. Translating it yields CASSRDINEQFF.